The rows below give T cell receptor beta chains drawn from one sample of a study of blood T cell repertoires in COVID-19. Repertoires were generated with immunoSEQ multiplex PCR, while TCRdb's copy carries only in-frame clones and drops some. The table lists about 230,000 clones, around 84% of them singletons, with just under 1% in the top ten. Material: peripheral blood. The origin of the receptors is a man aged 35-49 years with acute or convalescent COVID-19. Both conserved end residues are part of each CDR3. The D gene is left open where the match is weak. Part of the rows lack a size; the others show once, few, many or a class for expanded clones.

CDR3 DNA	CDR3 protein	D gene	clone size	CDR3 length	V gene	J gene
TGTGCCAGCAGTTCTCGACTAGCGGGGGGTCCCACCAATGAGCAGTTCTTC	CASSSRLAGGPTNEQFF	TRBD2	NA	17	TRBV7-7	TRBJ2-1
TGTGCCAGCAGCCCAGGCCCACCTAGCGGGTACCCCGGGGAGCTGTTTTTT	CASSPGPPSGYPGELFF	TRBD2	NA	17	TRBV11-2	TRBJ2-2
TGCGCCAGCAGCCAAGGGTCTTCGCGGCGGATCTATGGCTACACCTTC	CASSQGSSRRIYGYTF	NA	NA	16	TRBV4-1	TRBJ1-2
TGTGCCAGCAGCCCCGGGACAGGCAGAAACACCATATATTTT	CASSPGTGRNTIYF	TRBD1	NA	14	TRBV5-4	TRBJ1-3
TGTGCCAGCAGTGATGTTAATACAGATACGCAGTATTTT	CASSDVNTDTQYF	NA	NA	13	TRBV6-1	TRBJ2-3
TGCGCCAGCAGTGCCGGACTAGCGGGGTACGAGCAGTACTTC	CASSAGLAGYEQYF	TRBD2	NA	14	TRBV10-1	TRBJ2-7
TGTGCCAGCAGGAGACAGGGAAACACCATATATTTT	CASRRQGNTIYF	NA	NA	12	TRBV6-1	TRBJ1-3
TGTGCCAGCAGCTTGGCCGGGACTAGTTCAGATACGCAGTATTTT	CASSLAGTSSDTQYF	TRBD2	NA	15	TRBV5-4	TRBJ2-3
TGTGCCACCAGGAGATATGAAGCTTTCTTT	CATRRYEAFF	NA	NA	10	TRBV28	TRBJ1-1
TGCAGTGCTAGTTACGGTCGGACTAGCGGGGGGTACACTGAGCAGTTCTTC	CSASYGRTSGGYTEQFF	TRBD2	few	17	TRBV20-1	TRBJ2-1
TGTGCCAGCTCAATACAGGGGGCTGAGAACACTGAAGCTTTCTTT	CASSIQGAENTEAFF	TRBD1	NA	15	TRBV18	TRBJ1-1
TGTGCCAGCAGCCGGGAACAGGGGGCCTACGAGCAGTACTTC	CASSREQGAYEQYF	TRBD1	NA	14	TRBV2	TRBJ2-7
TGTGCCAGTAGTCCCACGGGTAGGCCCCCGGGGGAGTATTTT	CASSPTGRPPGEYF	NA	NA	14	TRBV19	TRBJ2-3
TGTGCCAGCAGTTACGGGGGGATCTCTGGGGCCAACGTCCTGACTTTC	CASSYGGISGANVLTF	NA	NA	16	TRBV6-6	TRBJ2-6
TGTGCCAGCAGTGAGGGCCCCGCAGATACGCAGTATTTT	CASSEGPADTQYF	NA	NA	13	TRBV2	TRBJ2-3
TGTGCCGGCAGCAAACCCAGACAGGGTGGCGGAAACTATGGCTACACCTTC	CAGSKPRQGGGNYGYTF	TRBD1	NA	17	TRBV5-4	TRBJ1-2
TGTGCCAGCAGTTTGGCAGGGGGTGGTGGCTACACCTTC	CASSLAGGGGYTF	TRBD1	NA	13	TRBV12-3/TRBV12-4	TRBJ1-2
TGTGCCAGCAGTCCCCCACCCCGGGTTAGGAGCAATCAGCCCCAGCATTTT	CASSPPPRVRSNQPQHF	NA	many	17	TRBV28	TRBJ1-5
TGTGCCAGCAGTTTAGGGGCGCTAATGAACACTGAAGCTTTCTTT	CASSLGALMNTEAFF	NA	NA	15	TRBV27	TRBJ1-1
TGTGCCAGCTGGGAGGGCGTTCCTGGCTACACCTTC	CASWEGVPGYTF	NA	NA	12	TRBV7-9	TRBJ1-2
TGTGCCATCAGTGAGTCGTCTTACGAGCAGTACTTC	CAISESSYEQYF	NA	NA	12	TRBV10-3	TRBJ2-7
TGTGCCAGCAGCCCGGGACTAGCGGGGGACGAGACCCAGTACTTC	CASSPGLAGDETQYF	TRBD2	NA	15	TRBV11-3	TRBJ2-5
TGTGCCAGTAGTATTTTTCTGAGGTCTGGGACAGGGCGGACCGGGGAGCTGTTTTTT	CASSIFLRSGTGRTGELFF	TRBD1	NA	19	TRBV19	TRBJ2-2
TGCGCCAGCAGCTTGGTACAGACCTCGAACACTGAAGCTTTCTTT	CASSLVQTSNTEAFF	NA	NA	15	TRBV5-1	TRBJ1-1
TGTGCCAGCAGCCCTCAGGGGGCTGGGATGAACACTGAAGCTTTCTTT	CASSPQGAGMNTEAFF	TRBD1	NA	16	TRBV7-9	TRBJ1-1
TGCAGCGCTACCCTCGGGACAGGGGAGGATGAGCCCCAGCATTTT	CSATLGTGEDEPQHF	TRBD1	few	15	TRBV29-1	TRBJ1-5
TGTGCCACCAGACCAGGGAAATCTAATGAAAAACTGTTTTTT	CATRPGKSNEKLFF	NA	NA	14	TRBV24-1	TRBJ1-4
TGTGCCAGCAATGAACTTCGGGAGACTGAAGCTTTCTTT	CASNELRETEAFF	NA	NA	13	TRBV2	TRBJ1-1
TGTGCCAGTAGTATTCGGGGTATTGGAAACACCATATATTTT	CASSIRGIGNTIYF	NA	NA	14	TRBV19	TRBJ1-3
TGTGCCAGCAGCTTAATCGGGCAGGGCACTGAAGCTTTCTTT	CASSLIGQGTEAFF	NA	NA	14	TRBV7-2	TRBJ1-1
TGTGCCATCAACCCCGGGACAACGAACACCGGGGAGCTGTTTTTT	CAINPGTTNTGELFF	NA	NA	15	TRBV10-3	TRBJ2-2
TGTGCCAGCAGTTCCAGCGGGGGATATGAGCAGTTCTTC	CASSSSGGYEQFF	TRBD2	NA	13	TRBV12-3/TRBV12-4	TRBJ2-1
TGTGCCAGCAGTTTAGGGCGGGCGCCACTTGTCCGGGCTGAAGCTTTCTTT	CASSLGRAPLVRAEAFF	NA	NA	17	TRBV28	TRBJ1-1
TGTGCCAGCAGTCTTACCGGGTCTAACAAATTGAACACTGAAGCTTTCTTT	CASSLTGSNKLNTEAFF	NA	NA	17	TRBV28	TRBJ1-1
TGTGCCAGCAGCGTAGGGGGGGGAACCGAGCAGTACTTC	CASSVGGGTEQYF	TRBD2	NA	13	TRBV9	TRBJ2-7
TGTGCCAGCAGTGACCTGTCGACTTGGAGCCAGCCCCAGCATTTT	CASSDLSTWSQPQHF	NA	NA	15	TRBV6-1	TRBJ1-5
TGTGCCAGCAGTTACGGTACAGGGGGCCCCGGAAACATTCAGTACTTC	CASSYGTGGPGNIQYF	TRBD1	NA	16	TRBV6-5	TRBJ2-4
TGTGCCAGCAGCGTTGGGGACACCGGTCGGGATGGCTACACCTTC	CASSVGDTGRDGYTF	NA	few	15	TRBV3-1/TRBV3-2	TRBJ1-2
TGTGCCAGCAGCGCCCGACCTGCTAGCGGGGGGTACAATGAGCAGTTCTTC	CASSARPASGGYNEQFF	TRBD2	few	17	TRBV9	TRBJ2-1